These T cell receptor beta chains were read from a single sample in a study of blood T cells in healthy people across ages. In TCRdb, the 5' RACE reads were re-called with MiXCR into one record per CDR3 protein. This table holds a few hundred thousand distinct CDR3 sequences, roughly 27% found once. The sequenced sample consisted of blood. These receptors came from a woman in her seventies in good health. Both conserved end residues are part of each CDR3. Each record gives: J gene, clone size, D gene, V gene, CDR3 DNA, CDR3 protein. D genes are given only for firm matches. A clone size is listed for some rows: how often the clone was seen (once, few, many), or a class if it is expanded.

J: TRBJ2-7
size: many
D: TRBD2
V: TRBV3-1
DNA: TGTGCCAGCAGCCATAGCGGGAGAGGGGACGAGCAGTACTTC
CDR3: CASSHSGRGDEQYF

J: TRBJ1-3
size: few
D: TRBD1
V: TRBV28
DNA: TGTGCCAGCAGGACGACAGGGACTGGAAACACCATATATTTT
CDR3: CASRTTGTGNTIYF

J: TRBJ2-1
size: few
D: -
V: TRBV4-2
DNA: TGTGCCAGCAGCCAAGAAGGGTCTCGCCGAAATACCTACAATGAGCAGTTCTTC
CDR3: CASSQEGSRRNTYNEQFF

J: TRBJ2-5
size: few
D: -
V: TRBV24-1
DNA: TGTGCCACCAGTGACCCGGTCGTCACAGAACAAGAGACCCAGTACTTC
CDR3: CATSDPVVTEQETQYF

J: TRBJ2-1
size: few
D: -
V: TRBV29-1
DNA: TGCAGCCACGGCTACCTAAGCTCCTACAATGAGCAGTTCTTC
CDR3: CSHGYLSSYNEQFF

J: TRBJ2-4
size: few
D: TRBD2
V: TRBV7-3
DNA: TGTGCCAGCAGCTTAGGAACGGGAGGGCCGTCTGGAGACATTCAGTACTTC
CDR3: CASSLGTGGPSGDIQYF

J: TRBJ2-7
size: -
D: -
V: TRBV7-3
DNA: TGTGCCAGCAGCAAAGAATCCACAGCCTACGAGCAGTACTTC
CDR3: CASSKESTAYEQYF

J: TRBJ1-1
size: few
D: -
V: TRBV7-9
DNA: TGTGCCAGCAGCTTCTTCCAGCAGGGTAGGGCTGAAGCTTTCTTT
CDR3: CASSFFQQGRAEAFF

J: TRBJ1-1
size: few
D: -
V: TRBV7-2
DNA: TGTGCCAGCAGCTTAGGGCCCCAGGTCACTGAAGCTTTCTTT
CDR3: CASSLGPQVTEAFF

J: TRBJ2-1
size: -
D: TRBD2
V: TRBV4-1
DNA: TGCGCCAGCAGCGCACTAGCGGGCGCTTACAATGAGCAGTTCTTC
CDR3: CASSALAGAYNEQFF

J: TRBJ2-1
size: -
D: TRBD2
V: TRBV27
DNA: TGTGCCAGCAGTTTCCTAGCGGGAGTTGAGGGTGAGCAGTTCTTC
CDR3: CASSFLAGVEGEQFF

J: TRBJ2-1
size: -
D: -
V: TRBV7-2
DNA: TGTGCCAGCAGCTTTTCTCCCTACAATGAGCAGTTCTTC
CDR3: CASSFSPYNEQFF

J: TRBJ2-1
size: few
D: TRBD2
V: TRBV24-1
DNA: TGTGCCACCGGTAGCGGGGTTAGCTCCTACAATGAGCAGTTCTTC
CDR3: CATGSGVSSYNEQFF

J: TRBJ2-3
size: few
D: -
V: TRBV5-1
DNA: TGCGCCAGCAGCCTACGCCCCCTGAGCGGTGCTAGCACAGATACGCAGTATTTT
CDR3: CASSLRPLSGASTDTQYF

J: TRBJ2-1
size: -
D: -
V: TRBV29-1
DNA: TGCAGCGTTGAAAAATTAAAAGCCGCGTTTGGGATATGGGGCGGTGAGCAGTTCTTC
CDR3: CSVEKLKAAFGIWGGEQFF

J: TRBJ2-7
size: -
D: -
V: TRBV28
DNA: TGTGCCAGCAGTCCCACGACACGCGAGCAGTACTTC
CDR3: CASSPTTREQYF

J: TRBJ2-5
size: -
D: -
V: TRBV5-1
DNA: TGCGCCAGCAGTCACAACCAAGAGACCCAGTACTTC
CDR3: CASSHNQETQYF

J: TRBJ2-7
size: few
D: -
V: TRBV4-2
DNA: TGTGCCAGCAGCCAAGATAGTGGGCTAGCGCGGCTGGCCCACGAGCAGTACTTC
CDR3: CASSQDSGLARLAHEQYF

J: TRBJ1-5
size: -
D: -
V: TRBV21-1
DNA: TGTGCCAGCAGCAGGAGGGGGCCCCGGCTAGATCAGCCCCAGCATTTT
CDR3: CASSRRGPRLDQPQHF

J: TRBJ1-4
size: -
D: -
V: TRBV7-6
DNA: TGTGCCAGCAGCTTAGGACAAGGGCATAATGAAAAACTGTTTTTT
CDR3: CASSLGQGHNEKLFF

J: TRBJ2-1
size: -
D: -
V: TRBV5-1
DNA: TGCGCCAGCAGCTGGGCTGAGAGCTCCTACAATGAGCAGTTCTTC
CDR3: CASSWAESSYNEQFF

J: TRBJ1-1
size: -
D: -
V: TRBV21-1
DNA: TGTGCCAGCAGCAAATCCTTTCAGGGAATGAACACTGAAGCTTTCTTT
CDR3: CASSKSFQGMNTEAFF

J: TRBJ2-6
size: few
D: -
V: TRBV29-1
DNA: TGCAGCGTTGAGCGGCTCTCTGGGGCCAACGTCCTGACTTTC
CDR3: CSVERLSGANVLTF

J: TRBJ1-1
size: -
D: TRBD1
V: TRBV12-3/TRBV12-4
DNA: TGTGCCAGCAGTTCCAACAGGGGCTCATCGAACACTGAAGCTTTCTTT
CDR3: CASSSNRGSSNTEAFF

J: TRBJ2-1
size: few
D: -
V: TRBV3-1
DNA: TGTGCCAGCAGCCAAGTCGGACGGTTCAATGAGCAGTTCTTC
CDR3: CASSQVGRFNEQFF

J: TRBJ2-1
size: -
D: -
V: TRBV5-6
DNA: TGTGCCAGCAGCTTCTTTAGCGGAAGCTCCTACAATGAGCAGTTCTTC
CDR3: CASSFFSGSSYNEQFF

J: TRBJ1-1
size: few
D: -
V: TRBV29-1
DNA: TGCAGCGTTAGGGTCCGGGGGATTGTGAACACTGAAGCTTTCTTT
CDR3: CSVRVRGIVNTEAFF

J: TRBJ1-1
size: few
D: -
V: TRBV11-1
DNA: TGTGCCAGCAGCTTAATCTCAGGAGGGCGCGTGTGGAACACTGAAGCTTTCTTT
CDR3: CASSLISGGRVWNTEAFF

J: TRBJ2-5
size: few
D: TRBD2
V: TRBV5-6
DNA: TGTGCCAGCAGCTTGCGGGGACTAGCGGAAGAGACCCAGTACTTC
CDR3: CASSLRGLAEETQYF

J: TRBJ2-2
size: medium-sized
D: -
V: TRBV2
DNA: TGTGCCAGCAGTGAAAGTCGGACAGAGGCTAACACCGGGGAGCTGTTTTTT
CDR3: CASSESRTEANTGELFF

J: TRBJ1-2
size: -
D: -
V: TRBV5-1
DNA: TGCGCCAGCAGCTTCGCCCGAACCACGGCAACTAACTATGGCTACACCTTC
CDR3: CASSFARTTATNYGYTF

J: TRBJ2-5
size: -
D: TRBD2
V: TRBV12-5
DNA: TGTGCTAGTGGTTTGGGGGGGACTAGCTTAAAAGAGACCCAGTACTTC
CDR3: CASGLGGTSLKETQYF

J: TRBJ2-3
size: few
D: -
V: TRBV29-1
DNA: TGCAGCGTTGATAGCCTAGGTGCAGATACGCAGTATTTT
CDR3: CSVDSLGADTQYF

J: TRBJ2-5
size: few
D: -
V: TRBV20-1
DNA: TGCAGTGCTAGAGTACTAAGGGTGGGGTACCAAGAGACCCAGTACTTC
CDR3: CSARVLRVGYQETQYF

J: TRBJ2-3
size: -
D: -
V: TRBV12-5
DNA: TGTGCTAGTGGTCTTAGTACTCTAGCCGAAACGCAGTATTTT
CDR3: CASGLSTLAETQYF

J: TRBJ2-2
size: -
D: -
V: TRBV19
DNA: TGTGCCAGTAGCCCACTGGGATTTAGCACCGGGGAGCTGTTTTTT
CDR3: CASSPLGFSTGELFF

J: TRBJ1-1
size: -
D: TRBD1
V: TRBV20-1
DNA: TGCAGTGCTGCCGACAGGGGTCCTCTCATGAACACTGAAGCTTTCTTT
CDR3: CSAADRGPLMNTEAFF

J: TRBJ1-2
size: -
D: -
V: TRBV6-1
DNA: TGTGCCAGCAGTGTGGACAGATTCTCAGCTAACTATGGCTACACCTTC
CDR3: CASSVDRFSANYGYTF

J: TRBJ1-2
size: -
D: TRBD1
V: TRBV28
DNA: TGTGCCGGCAGCCCATCCACAGGGAGTGACAGGGGCGGCTACACCTTC
CDR3: CAGSPSTGSDRGGYTF

J: TRBJ1-6
size: -
D: -
V: TRBV20-1
DNA: TGCAGTGCTAGGACTGCGAAGACGTACTCACCCCTCCACTTT
CDR3: CSARTAKTYSPLHF

J: TRBJ2-5
size: many
D: -
V: TRBV5-1
DNA: TGCGCCAGCAGCTTGGGGGAGTACCAAGAGACCCAGTACTTC
CDR3: CASSLGEYQETQYF

J: TRBJ1-1
size: -
D: TRBD1
V: TRBV28
DNA: TGTGCCAGCCGCTCCGCCGCAGGGGGCAAGGACACTGAAGCTTTCTTT
CDR3: CASRSAAGGKDTEAFF

J: TRBJ2-1
size: -
D: -
V: TRBV7-8
DNA: TGTGCCAGCAGCCCATCTAGCGAGTCCTACAATGAGCAGTTCTTC
CDR3: CASSPSSESYNEQFF

J: TRBJ2-2
size: few
D: TRBD2
V: TRBV20-1
DNA: TGCAGTCGACTAGCGGGGAACACCGGGGAGCTGTTTTTT
CDR3: CSRLAGNTGELFF

J: TRBJ2-7
size: -
D: TRBD2
V: TRBV29-1
DNA: TGCAGCGCCGGGGCTAGCGGGATGGTCGAGCAGTACTTC
CDR3: CSAGASGMVEQYF

J: TRBJ1-4
size: many
D: -
V: TRBV28
DNA: TGTGCCAGCAGAGGAGAAGATGAAAAACTGTTTTTT
CDR3: CASRGEDEKLFF

J: TRBJ2-3
size: few
D: -
V: TRBV4-3
DNA: TGCGCCAGCAGCCAAGCTACAGGATTTAGCACAGATACGCAGTATTTT
CDR3: CASSQATGFSTDTQYF

J: TRBJ2-5
size: -
D: TRBD1
V: TRBV20-1
DNA: TGCAGTGCTAGAGGGGGCGGGACAGGGAAGAAGGAGACCCAGTACTTC
CDR3: CSARGGGTGKKETQYF

J: TRBJ2-7
size: -
D: TRBD1
V: TRBV3-1
DNA: TGTGCCAGCAGCCCTTGGACAGGGACAAGCTCCTACGAGCAGTACTTC
CDR3: CASSPWTGTSSYEQYF

J: TRBJ2-2
size: -
D: TRBD2
V: TRBV5-5
DNA: TGTGCCAGCAGCCCGGCACTAGCGGTGAACACCGGGGAGCTGTTTTTT
CDR3: CASSPALAVNTGELFF

J: TRBJ1-2
size: once
D: TRBD1
V: TRBV28
DNA: TGTGCCAGCAGTGACGGCGGGACAGGGGCAGGTGGCTACACCTTC
CDR3: CASSDGGTGAGGYTF

J: TRBJ2-5
size: -
D: TRBD2
V: TRBV6-1
DNA: TGTGCCAGCAGTCAGGGACTAGCGGGAAACTGGGAGACCCAGTACTTC
CDR3: CASSQGLAGNWETQYF

J: TRBJ2-5
size: -
D: TRBD2
V: TRBV6-2/TRBV6-3
DNA: TGTGCCAGCAAACGAATGGGACTAGCGACGTACCAAGAGACCCAGTACTTC
CDR3: CASKRMGLATYQETQYF

J: TRBJ2-1
size: few
D: -
V: TRBV6-2/TRBV6-3
DNA: TGTGCCAGCAGTTACTCCGGCCCACAGTTCTTC
CDR3: CASSYSGPQFF

J: TRBJ2-5
size: few
D: -
V: TRBV29-1
DNA: TGCAGCGTTGAAGATGGAGATTTTCAAGAGACCCAGTACTTC
CDR3: CSVEDGDFQETQYF

J: TRBJ1-3
size: -
D: -
V: TRBV7-9
DNA: TGTGCCAGACGGGACAAGGGAAACACCATATATTTT
CDR3: CARRDKGNTIYF

J: TRBJ1-2
size: -
D: -
V: TRBV28
DNA: TGTGGCTGCCGGTCGAGCTATGGCTACACCTTC
CDR3: CGCRSSYGYTF

J: TRBJ2-7
size: -
D: TRBD1
V: TRBV5-1
DNA: TGCGCCAGCAGCTTGGAAACAGGGGGCTTCTACGAGCAGTACTTC
CDR3: CASSLETGGFYEQYF

J: TRBJ2-7
size: -
D: -
V: TRBV15
DNA: TGTGCCACCAGCAGAGATCAGCAGGACGAGCAGTACTTC
CDR3: CATSRDQQDEQYF